The present TCR beta chain was sequenced within a study of blood T cell repertoires in COVID-19. Study-level background: Sample material is recorded as cDNA or gDNA derived from T cells, B-cell-depleted T cells, or PBMCs.

The table came from immunoSEQ multiplex PCR; TCRdb's copy has only in-frame clones and leaves some out. This sample has more than 200,000 clones, with around 83% found just once. The germline V gene has CDR1 WNHNN and CDR2 SYGVQD (reference sequence). The CDR3 sequence is 16 residues long. Trimming stripped 3 bases from V and 5 bases from J, with 16 bases between. Specimen: peripheral blood. The sequence was obtained from a middle-aged man with active or convalescent COVID-19. The gene calls are TRBV10-1 and TRBJ2-2; a possible D gene is TRBD2 (6 bases). The CDR3 is CASSDSREARTGELFF. In DNA, the CDR3 is TGCGCCAGCAGTGATTCTAGGGAGGCGAGGACCGGGGAGCTGTTTTTT.